The sample holds many counts of the clone carrying this T cell receptor (beta chain). Germline V CDR1 and CDR2: SGDLS, YYNGEE. This CDR3 contains 14 residues. Trimming took 0 bases from V and 3 from J, leaving 9 bases between them. One entry per CDR3 protein, called by TCRdb with MiXCR from the 5' RACE reads. Here the sample spans 40,000 to 55,000 distinct CDR3 sequences, about 9.3% being singletons. The data were obtained in a study of neurological immune-mediated disorders. The specimen sequenced was PBMCs. This TCR was recovered from a woman between 40 and 55 years old with HTLV-1-associated myelopathy (HAM/TSP). The V and J genes are TRBV9 and TRBJ1-1; D is undetermined. In nucleotides, the CDR3 is TGTGCCAGCAGCGTAGACCCCGGGGACACTGAAGCTTTCTTT. Translated: CASSVDPGDTEAFF.